A selection of T cell receptor beta chains follows, all from one sample in a study of cytomegalovirus exposure and HLA in healthy donors. The data were produced by immunoSEQ multiplex PCR, yet TCRdb's version contains in-frame clones alone and is incomplete. The sample comprises around 150,000 clones, just under 80% of which are singletons, and over 4% rests with the top ten. The source material was PBMCs. Receptors originate from a man aged 25-45 years in good health. Each CDR3 is given with its conserved first and last residue. D genes are given only for firm matches. Clone size appears in some rows only: once, few, many, or a class for an expanded clone.

TGTGCCAGCAGTTATACGGCAGCAGGGGGCGCATCTGAAGCTTTCTTT | CASSYTAAGGASEAFF | TRBJ1-1 | TRBD1 | TRBV6-5 | few
TGCGCCAGCAGCCTCGGTAATAGCGGCCTCTACGAGCAGTACTTC | CASSLGNSGLYEQYF | TRBJ2-7 | . | TRBV5-1 | few
TGTGCCAGCAGTTTGAGCACCTCCTACGAGCAGTACTTC | CASSLSTSYEQYF | TRBJ2-7 | . | TRBV27 | .
TGTGCCATCAGGGACCCTAGCGGGAGGAATGACGAGCAGTACTTC | CAIRDPSGRNDEQYF | TRBJ2-7 | TRBD2 | TRBV10-3 | .
TGTGCCAGCAGTGGCCAGGGAGGCAATGAAAAACTGTTTTTT | CASSGQGGNEKLFF | TRBJ1-4 | . | TRBV25-1 | .
TGTGCCAGCAGCCTCACCCGGCAGGCAAACACCGGGGAGCTGTTTTTT | CASSLTRQANTGELFF | TRBJ2-2 | . | TRBV12-1 | .
TGTGCCAGCAGCCAAGATCCCCCCAGGGCCAACACCTTC | CASSQDPPRANTF | TRBJ1-2 | . | TRBV4-2 | .
TGTGCCAGCAGGCTCGCGGGAGAATCCGGGGAGCTGTTTTTT | CASRLAGESGELFF | TRBJ2-2 | TRBD2 | TRBV2 | .
TGCGCCAGCAGCCAAGTAAGTCCGGCGGGCCAAGGTGAGCAGTTCTTC | CASSQVSPAGQGEQFF | TRBJ2-1 | . | TRBV4-3 | .
TGTGCCAGCAGTTACCAGGGGGCGGGCGGGGAGCTGTTTTTT | CASSYQGAGGELFF | TRBJ2-2 | TRBD1 | TRBV6-5 | .
TGTGCCAGTAGTATCCAGGGCCATCAGCCCCAGCATTTT | CASSIQGHQPQHF | TRBJ1-5 | . | TRBV19 | .
TGTGCCTGCCAAAGAAGGGGGCGAGGGAATGGCTACACCTTC | CACQRRGRGNGYTF | TRBJ1-2 | TRBD1 | TRBV30 | .
TGTGCCAGCAGCCCAACTGAGGGCAGCAGCCCAACAGCCAAAAACATTCAGTACTTC | CASSPTEGSSPTAKNIQYF | TRBJ2-4 | . | TRBV11-3 | .
TGTGCCAGCAAACATCAACCCGGGGGAATCCATGGCTACACCTTC | CASKHQPGGIHGYTF | TRBJ1-2 | . | TRBV28 | .
TGCGCCAGCAGTCGTTTAGAGGCTCCTCTCCCGCAGACCCAGTACTTC | CASSRLEAPLPQTQYF | TRBJ2-5 | . | TRBV23-1 | .
TGTGCCAGCAGTCGGGACAGGGACGCCTCGGGGGGCTACACCTTC | CASSRDRDASGGYTF | TRBJ1-2 | TRBD1 | TRBV6-5 | .
TGTGCCAGCAGCCTAGGGGCGGGGTCCCCGCAACAGACCCAGTACTTC | CASSLGAGSPQQTQYF | TRBJ2-5 | . | TRBV7-7 | .
TGCGCCAGCAGCGCCCCCGGGACAGGAAAAGGAAAACTGTTTTTT | CASSAPGTGKGKLFF | TRBJ1-4 | TRBD1 | TRBV4-1 | .
TGTGCCATCAGAGGCCGGCAGGGCGCCCAGCCCCAGCATTTT | CAIRGRQGAQPQHF | TRBJ1-5 | . | TRBV10-3 | .
TGTGCCTGGAGTGTACCGGGGGGGAGGCTGAGTGGAGGAGGCAAAAACATTCAGTACTTC | CAWSVPGGRLSGGGKNIQYF | TRBJ2-4 | TRBD2 | TRBV30 | once
TGTGCCAGCAGCCCCCTCGGGGGGGTGACTAGCGGGATCTCCTACAATGAGCAGTTCTTC | CASSPLGGVTSGISYNEQFF | TRBJ2-1 | TRBD2 | TRBV7-3 | few
TGCAGTGCTAGAGTGGGGGGAGAGCAGTACTTC | CSARVGGEQYF | TRBJ2-7 | . | TRBV20-1 | .
TGTGCCGTCCGGCGGGACAGCCCCTCTAGAGAGCAGTACTTC | CAVRRDSPSREQYF | TRBJ2-7 | . | TRBV10-3 | .
TGTGCCAGCCTAGGGACTAGCGGGAGTTACGAGCAGTACTTC | CASLGTSGSYEQYF | TRBJ2-7 | TRBD2 | TRBV18 | .
TGTGCCAGCAGTGAATACCCTAGCGGGAGTAAAGAGACCCAGTACTTC | CASSEYPSGSKETQYF | TRBJ2-5 | TRBD2 | TRBV6-1 | once
TGTTCCAGCAGTTACCTACAGGGAACCTACGAGCAGTACTTC | CSSSYLQGTYEQYF | TRBJ2-7 | . | TRBV7-9 | .
TGTGCCTGGAGTCAAGCGGACGGCACAGATACGCAGTATTTT | CAWSQADGTDTQYF | TRBJ2-3 | . | TRBV30 | .
TGTGCCAGCTCTGGACAGAACACCGGGGAGCTGTTTTTT | CASSGQNTGELFF | TRBJ2-2 | . | TRBV6-1 | .
TGTGCCAGCAGTTACTCGAGGGGGCTGAACACTGAAGCTTTCTTT | CASSYSRGLNTEAFF | TRBJ1-1 | TRBD1 | TRBV6-5 | .
TGTGCCAGCAGCTTAGAGGCCCCCGGGGCTTTCTTT | CASSLEAPGAFF | TRBJ1-1 | . | TRBV7-9 | .
TGTGCCAGCAGTTACGGAGGAGGGGGCCTTTCCTACGAGCAGTACTTC | CASSYGGGGLSYEQYF | TRBJ2-7 | . | TRBV6-5 | .
TGTGCCAGTAGTATCGCTAGCGCCTCCTACGAGCAGTACTTC | CASSIASASYEQYF | TRBJ2-7 | . | TRBV19 | once
TGCGCCAGCAGCTCCACCGGCGGGGTCCCCACAGATACGCAGTATTTT | CASSSTGGVPTDTQYF | TRBJ2-3 | . | TRBV5-1 | .
TGCAGCGTGGGGGGGACTGACCTTGGCGGAGGCTATGGCTACACCTTC | CSVGGTDLGGGYGYTF | TRBJ1-2 | . | TRBV29-1 | few
TGTGCCAGCAGCTTATTTGGGGCGGCGGAGACCCAGTACTTC | CASSLFGAAETQYF | TRBJ2-5 | . | TRBV5-4 | .
TGTGCCAGTAGTCCCCGGGGGGGGCTGGGGGCTTTCTTT | CASSPRGGLGAFF | TRBJ1-1 | . | TRBV19 | .
TGTGCCAGCCTATTGGACAGGGAACACACTGAAGCTTTCTTT | CASLLDREHTEAFF | TRBJ1-1 | TRBD1 | TRBV6-6 | .
TGTGCCAGCAGTGACTCAGAGGGGGCTAATTCACCCCTCCACTTT | CASSDSEGANSPLHF | TRBJ1-6 | TRBD1 | TRBV6-4 | few
TGTGCCAGCAGCCCAGAAAACGGAGGGGCAGTATGGGAAAAACTGTTTTTT | CASSPENGGAVWEKLFF | TRBJ1-4 | . | TRBV21-1 | .
TGTGCCAGCAGTTACGAGACTATCACCGGGGAGCTGTTTTTT | CASSYETITGELFF | TRBJ2-2 | . | TRBV6-5 | .
TGTGCCAGCAGTCACCGGGACAGAAACACTGAAGCTTTCTTT | CASSHRDRNTEAFF | TRBJ1-1 | TRBD1 | TRBV6-5 | .